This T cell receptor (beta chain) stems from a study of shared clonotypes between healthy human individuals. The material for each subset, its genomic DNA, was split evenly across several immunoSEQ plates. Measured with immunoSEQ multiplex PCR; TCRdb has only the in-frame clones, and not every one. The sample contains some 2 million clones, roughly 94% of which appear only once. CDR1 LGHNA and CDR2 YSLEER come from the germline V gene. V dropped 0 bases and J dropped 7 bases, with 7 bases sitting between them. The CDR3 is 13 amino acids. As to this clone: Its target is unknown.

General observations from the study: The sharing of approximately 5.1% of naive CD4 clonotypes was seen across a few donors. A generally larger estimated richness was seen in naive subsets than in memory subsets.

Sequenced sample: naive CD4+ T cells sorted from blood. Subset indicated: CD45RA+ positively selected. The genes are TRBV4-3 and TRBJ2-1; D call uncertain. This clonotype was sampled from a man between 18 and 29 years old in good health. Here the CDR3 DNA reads TGCGCCAGCAGCCAAGATACGGAGAATGAGCAGTTCTTC. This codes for CASSQDTENEQFF.